This is a list of T cell receptor beta chains from one sample in a study of Tregs in tolerant kidney transplant recipients. The protocol was immunoSEQ multiplex PCR, while the TCRdb copy is restricted to in-frame clones and leaves out a portion. The sample lists under 95,000 clones, more than 85% occurring once. The source material was Tregs from blood, sampled before the transplant. All receptors come from a human donor who received a combined kidney and bone marrow transplant. Each CDR3 is given with its conserved first and last residue. Each record gives: clone size, V gene, J gene, D gene, CDR3 DNA, CDR3 protein. The D gene is left open where the match is weak. Some rows have no size entry. The others give once, few or many, or a class for an expanded clone.

abundance: NA; v_gene: TRBV30; j_gene: TRBJ1-2; d_gene: NA; CDR3nt: TGTGCCTGGAGTGTTTCCGGTTATGGCTACACCTTC; CDR3aa: CAWSVSGYGYTF
abundance: few; v_gene: TRBV7-2; j_gene: TRBJ1-2; d_gene: NA; CDR3nt: TGTGCCAGCAGCTTTGGGGACGGCTATGGCTACACCTTC; CDR3aa: CASSFGDGYGYTF
abundance: NA; v_gene: TRBV4-2; j_gene: TRBJ2-2; d_gene: TRBD2; CDR3nt: TGTGCCAGCAGCCAAGAGTTAAGGGGCGGGAGAGGAACCGGGGAGCTGTTTTTT; CDR3aa: CASSQELRGGRGTGELFF
abundance: NA; v_gene: TRBV27; j_gene: TRBJ2-7; d_gene: TRBD2; CDR3nt: TGTGCCAGCAGTTTAAGTGGACTAGCGGGAACCTGGGAGTCCTACGAGCAGTACTTC; CDR3aa: CASSLSGLAGTWESYEQYF
abundance: once; v_gene: TRBV5-1; j_gene: TRBJ2-1; d_gene: NA; CDR3nt: TGCGCCAGCAGCTTGGATGGGGGGAGTACCTACAATGAGCAGTTCTTC; CDR3aa: CASSLDGGSTYNEQFF
abundance: NA; v_gene: TRBV28; j_gene: TRBJ1-1; d_gene: TRBD1; CDR3nt: TGTGCCAGCAGTTTACAGGGGGCGAAGGGAAGCACTGAAGCTTTCTTT; CDR3aa: CASSLQGAKGSTEAFF
abundance: NA; v_gene: TRBV19; j_gene: TRBJ2-4; d_gene: NA; CDR3nt: TGTGCCAGTAGTATAGGTCCACCGCTAGCCAAAAACATTCAGTACTTC; CDR3aa: CASSIGPPLAKNIQYF
abundance: NA; v_gene: TRBV18; j_gene: TRBJ2-3; d_gene: NA; CDR3nt: TGTGCCAGCTCACCGGATTCTAGCACAGATACGCAGTATTTT; CDR3aa: CASSPDSSTDTQYF
abundance: once; v_gene: TRBV14; j_gene: TRBJ1-5; d_gene: NA; CDR3nt: TGTGCCAGCAGTCGCGGGGACAATCAGCCCCAGCATTTT; CDR3aa: CASSRGDNQPQHF
abundance: NA; v_gene: TRBV18; j_gene: TRBJ2-7; d_gene: TRBD1; CDR3nt: TGTGCCAGCTCACCTAACAGGGGTTCCTACGAGCAGTACTTC; CDR3aa: CASSPNRGSYEQYF
abundance: NA; v_gene: TRBV6-6; j_gene: TRBJ1-1; d_gene: NA; CDR3nt: TGTGCCAGCAGCAGGGAGGAGAACACTGAAGCTTTCTTT; CDR3aa: CASSREENTEAFF
abundance: NA; v_gene: TRBV9; j_gene: TRBJ2-5; d_gene: TRBD1; CDR3nt: TGTGCCAGCAGCGTAGCAGGGGGCCGAGGGACCCAGTACTTC; CDR3aa: CASSVAGGRGTQYF